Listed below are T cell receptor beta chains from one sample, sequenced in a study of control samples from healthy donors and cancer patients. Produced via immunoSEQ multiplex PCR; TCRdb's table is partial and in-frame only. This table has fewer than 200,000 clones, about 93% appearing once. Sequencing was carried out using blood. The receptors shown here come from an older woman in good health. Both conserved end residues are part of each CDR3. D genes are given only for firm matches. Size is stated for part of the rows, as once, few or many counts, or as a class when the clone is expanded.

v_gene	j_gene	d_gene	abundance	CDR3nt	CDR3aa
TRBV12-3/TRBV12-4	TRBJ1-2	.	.	TGTGCCAGCAGGGGGGTTAATCTTGGGGGCTACACCTTC	CASRGVNLGGYTF
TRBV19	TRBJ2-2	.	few	TGTGCCAGTAGTACCCTACCGAACACCGGGGAGCTGTTTTTT	CASSTLPNTGELFF
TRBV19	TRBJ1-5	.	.	TGTGCCAGTAGTCCCATTAATAGCAATCAGCCCCAGCATTTT	CASSPINSNQPQHF
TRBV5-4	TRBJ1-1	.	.	TGTGCCAGCAGCTTGAGAGGGGGGGCGCGGGTTACTGAAGCTTTCTTT	CASSLRGGARVTEAFF
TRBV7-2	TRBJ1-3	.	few	TGTGCCAGCAGCTTATACGGTCTGTCTCTCGCTGGAAACACCATATATTTT	CASSLYGLSLAGNTIYF
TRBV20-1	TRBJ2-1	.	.	TGCAGTGCCGAGAGGGGCGGAGAGCAGTTCTTC	CSAERGGEQFF
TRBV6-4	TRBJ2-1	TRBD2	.	TGTGCCAGCAGCCGAGCTAGCGGGGGGTACAATGAGCAGTTCTTC	CASSRASGGYNEQFF
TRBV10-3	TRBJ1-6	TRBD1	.	TGTGCCATCAGTACCGACAGGGGTAATTCACCCCTCCACTTT	CAISTDRGNSPLHF
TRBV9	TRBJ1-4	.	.	TGTGCCAGCAGCGTAGAGGGGGGGAATGAAAAACTGTTTTTT	CASSVEGGNEKLFF
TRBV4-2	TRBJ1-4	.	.	TGTGCCAGCAGCCGAACTAACCGGGACCCGGGGGAAAAACTGTTTTTT	CASSRTNRDPGEKLFF
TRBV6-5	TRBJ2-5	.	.	TGTGCCAGCACCTCGACAGGCCAAGAGACCCAGTACTTC	CASTSTGQETQYF
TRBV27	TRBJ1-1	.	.	TGTGCCAGCAGTTCCGAGACGAGAGGGAATATGAACACTGAAGCTTTCTTT	CASSSETRGNMNTEAFF
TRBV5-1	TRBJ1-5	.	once	TGCGCCAGCAGCTTGGAGGGGAACAATCAGCCCCAGCATTTT	CASSLEGNNQPQHF
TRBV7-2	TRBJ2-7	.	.	TGTGCCAGCAGCTTAGAAGGCGTGGGGTACGAGCAGTACTTC	CASSLEGVGYEQYF
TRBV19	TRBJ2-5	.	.	TGTGCCAGTAGTATAAATGGGCTCCAGACCCAGTACTTC	CASSINGLQTQYF
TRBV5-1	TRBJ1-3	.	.	TGCGCCAGCAGCTCTCAGGGGCCCATATCCTCTGGAAACACCATATATTTT	CASSSQGPISSGNTIYF
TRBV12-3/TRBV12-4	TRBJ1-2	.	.	TGTGCCAGCAGTTTATTAAACAACTATGGCTACACCTTC	CASSLLNNYGYTF
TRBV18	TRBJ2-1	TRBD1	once	TGTGCCAGCTCCCATAACCTCAGGGGGTTCAGCTCCTACAATGAGCAGTTCTTC	CASSHNLRGFSSYNEQFF
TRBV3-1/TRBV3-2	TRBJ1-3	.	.	TGTGCCAGCAGCCTTGGGCCGCCTGGGCTTGGAAACACCATATATTTT	CASSLGPPGLGNTIYF
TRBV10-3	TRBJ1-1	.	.	TGTGCCATCAGTGAGGTACAGGGGAACACTGAAGCTTTCTTT	CAISEVQGNTEAFF
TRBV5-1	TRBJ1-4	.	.	TGCGCCAGCAGGCTTGACTCTTCCCGGGAAAAACTGTTTTTT	CASRLDSSREKLFF
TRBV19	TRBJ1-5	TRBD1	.	TGTGCCAGTAGTAACGGACAGGTGTATCAGCCCCAGCATTTT	CASSNGQVYQPQHF
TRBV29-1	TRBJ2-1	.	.	TGCAGCGGAAACTTGGGACCACACAATGAGCAGTTCTTC	CSGNLGPHNEQFF
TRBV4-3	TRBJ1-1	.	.	TGCGCCAGCAGCCAAGTTCTGGGGTCGGACACTGAAGCTTTCTTT	CASSQVLGSDTEAFF
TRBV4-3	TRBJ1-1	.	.	TGCGCCAGCAGCCAACTTATGAACACTGAAGCTTTCTTT	CASSQLMNTEAFF
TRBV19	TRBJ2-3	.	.	TGTGCCAGTAGTATGGACATGGGGACTACAGATACGCAGTATTTT	CASSMDMGTTDTQYF
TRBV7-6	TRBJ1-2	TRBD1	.	TGTGCCAGCAGCCCGGAGACAGGGGGCTATGGCTACACCTTC	CASSPETGGYGYTF
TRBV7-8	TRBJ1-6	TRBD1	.	TGTGCCAGCAGCTTCAGACAGGGGCGTCTAAGCTCCTATAATTCACCCCTCCACTTT	CASSFRQGRLSSYNSPLHF
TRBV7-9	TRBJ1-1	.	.	TGTGCCAGCAGTAGAACAGGGTCGAACACTGAAGCTTTCTTT	CASSRTGSNTEAFF
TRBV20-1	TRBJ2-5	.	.	TGCAGTGCTAGTCTTTTGGGCAGCCAAGAGACCCAGTACTTC	CSASLLGSQETQYF
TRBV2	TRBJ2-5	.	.	TGTGCCAGCAGAGCCGGGACTCGCGATGAGACCCAGTACTTC	CASRAGTRDETQYF
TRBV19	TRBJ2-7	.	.	TGTGCCAGTACCCAGTCCGGGGCCAGCTCCTACGAGCAGTACTTC	CASTQSGASSYEQYF
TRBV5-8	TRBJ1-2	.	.	TGTGCCAGCAGCTTAGACAACCTACGACATGGCTACACCTTC	CASSLDNLRHGYTF
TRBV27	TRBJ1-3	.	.	TGTGCCAGCAGGTCGGGGGGCTCTGGAAACACCATATATTTT	CASRSGGSGNTIYF
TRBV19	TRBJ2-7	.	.	TGTGCCAGTAAGTTTGACCGCGACCACTACGAGCAGTACTTC	CASKFDRDHYEQYF
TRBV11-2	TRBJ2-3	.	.	TGTGCCAGCAGCTGGGACCGCACAGATACGCAGTATTTT	CASSWDRTDTQYF
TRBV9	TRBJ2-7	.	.	TGTGCCAGCAGCACCGGGACTCCCTTAATCTCCGAGCAGTACTTC	CASSTGTPLISEQYF
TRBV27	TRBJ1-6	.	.	TGTGCCAGCAGTTTCTCAGACAGCTCCTATAATTCACCCCTCCACTTT	CASSFSDSSYNSPLHF
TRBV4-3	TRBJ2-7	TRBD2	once	TGCGCCAGCAGCCAAGGAGGACTAGTCCCCTACGAGCAGTACTTC	CASSQGGLVPYEQYF
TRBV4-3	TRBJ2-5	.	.	TGCGCCAGCAGCCAAGGTCTCGGGTGGGAGACCCAGTACTTC	CASSQGLGWETQYF
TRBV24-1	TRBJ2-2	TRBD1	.	TGTGCCACCAGTGACCCCGGGACAGAGGCCGGGGAGCTGTTTTTT	CATSDPGTEAGELFF
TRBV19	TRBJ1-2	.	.	TGTGCCAGTAGTATCTCTCTGGATAGGCGCAACTATGGCTACACCTTC	CASSISLDRRNYGYTF